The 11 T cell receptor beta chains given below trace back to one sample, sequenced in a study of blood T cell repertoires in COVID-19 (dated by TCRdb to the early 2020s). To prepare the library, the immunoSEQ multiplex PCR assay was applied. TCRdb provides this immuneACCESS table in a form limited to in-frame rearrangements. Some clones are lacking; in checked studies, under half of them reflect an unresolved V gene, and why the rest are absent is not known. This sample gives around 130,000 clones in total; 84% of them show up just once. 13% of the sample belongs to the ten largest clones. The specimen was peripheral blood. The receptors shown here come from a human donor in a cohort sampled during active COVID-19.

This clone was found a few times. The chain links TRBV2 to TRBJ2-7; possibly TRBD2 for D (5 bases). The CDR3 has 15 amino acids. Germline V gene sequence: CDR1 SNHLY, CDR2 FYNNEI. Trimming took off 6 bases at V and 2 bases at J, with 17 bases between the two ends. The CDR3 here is CASRNRESRPYEQYF. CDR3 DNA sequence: TGTGCCAGCAGGAACCGGGAATCCAGACCCTACGAGCAGTACTTC.

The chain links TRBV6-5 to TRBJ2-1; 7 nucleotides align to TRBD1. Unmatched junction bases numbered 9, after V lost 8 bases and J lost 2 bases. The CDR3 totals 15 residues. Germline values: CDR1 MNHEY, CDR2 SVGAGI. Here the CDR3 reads CASSLDRVTYNEQFF. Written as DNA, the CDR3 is TGTGCCAGCTCTTTAGACAGGGTAACCTACAATGAGCAGTTCTTC.

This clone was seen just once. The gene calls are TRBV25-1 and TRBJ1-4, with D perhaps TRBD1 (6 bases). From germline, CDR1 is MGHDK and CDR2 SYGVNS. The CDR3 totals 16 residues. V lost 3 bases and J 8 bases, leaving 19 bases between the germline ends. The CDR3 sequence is CASSDPWTAASEKLFF. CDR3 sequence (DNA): TGTGCCAGCAGTGATCCGTGGACAGCTGCGAGCGAAAAACTGTTTTTT. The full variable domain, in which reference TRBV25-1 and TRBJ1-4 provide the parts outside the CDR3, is EADIYQTPRYLVIGTGKKITLECSQTMGHDKMYWYQQDPGMELHLIHYSYGVNSTEKGDLSSESTVSRIRTEHFPLTLESARPSHTSQYLCASSDPWTAASEKLFFGSGTQLSVL.

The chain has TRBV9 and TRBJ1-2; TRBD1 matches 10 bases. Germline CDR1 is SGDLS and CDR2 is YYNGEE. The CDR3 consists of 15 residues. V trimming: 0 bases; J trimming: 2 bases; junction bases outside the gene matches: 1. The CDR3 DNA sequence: TGTGCCAGCAGCGTAGAGGGACAGGGGAACTATGGCTACACCTTC. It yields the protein CASSVEGQGNYGYTF.

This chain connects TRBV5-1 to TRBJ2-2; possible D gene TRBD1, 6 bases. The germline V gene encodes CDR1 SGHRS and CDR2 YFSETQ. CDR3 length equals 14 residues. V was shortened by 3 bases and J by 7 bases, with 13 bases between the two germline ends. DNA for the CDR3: TGCGCCAGCAGCTCACAGGGTTTTAACGGGGAGCTGTTTTTT. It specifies CASSSQGFNGELFF.

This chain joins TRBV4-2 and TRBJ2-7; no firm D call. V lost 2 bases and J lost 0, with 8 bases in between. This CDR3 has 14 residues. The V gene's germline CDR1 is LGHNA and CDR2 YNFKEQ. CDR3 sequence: CASSQSTYSYEQYF. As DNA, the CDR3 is TGTGCCAGCAGCCAATCGACTTACTCCTACGAGCAGTACTTC.

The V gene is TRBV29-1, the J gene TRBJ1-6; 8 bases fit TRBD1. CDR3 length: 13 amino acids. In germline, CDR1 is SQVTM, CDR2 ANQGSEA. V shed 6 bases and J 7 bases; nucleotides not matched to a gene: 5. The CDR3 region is CSVAGQENSPLHF. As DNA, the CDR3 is TGCAGCGTGGCGGGACAGGAAAATTCACCCCTCCACTTT.

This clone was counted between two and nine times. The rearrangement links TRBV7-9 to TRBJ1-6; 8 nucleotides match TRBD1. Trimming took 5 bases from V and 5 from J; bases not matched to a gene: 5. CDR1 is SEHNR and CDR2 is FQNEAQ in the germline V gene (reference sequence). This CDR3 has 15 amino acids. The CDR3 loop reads CASSPRTGNNSPLHF. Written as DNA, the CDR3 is TGTGCCAGCAGCCCCCGGACAGGGAATAATTCACCCCTCCACTTT.

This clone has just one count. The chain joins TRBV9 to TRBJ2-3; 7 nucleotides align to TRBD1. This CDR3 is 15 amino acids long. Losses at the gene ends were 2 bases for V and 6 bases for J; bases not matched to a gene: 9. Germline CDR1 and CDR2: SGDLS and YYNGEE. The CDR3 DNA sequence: TGTGCCAGCAGCGTGGCGGCAGGGGGTATGGATACGCAGTATTTT. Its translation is CASSVAAGGMDTQYF.

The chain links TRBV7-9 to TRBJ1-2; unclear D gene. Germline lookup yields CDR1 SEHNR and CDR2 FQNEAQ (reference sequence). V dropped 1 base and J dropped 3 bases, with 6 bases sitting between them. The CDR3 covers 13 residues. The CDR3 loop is CASSLDADYGYTF. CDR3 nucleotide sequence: TGTGCCAGCAGCTTAGATGCAGACTATGGCTACACCTTC.

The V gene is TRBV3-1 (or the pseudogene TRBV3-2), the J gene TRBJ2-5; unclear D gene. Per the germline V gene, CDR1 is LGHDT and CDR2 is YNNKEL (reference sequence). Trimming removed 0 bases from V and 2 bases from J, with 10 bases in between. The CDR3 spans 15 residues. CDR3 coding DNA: TGTGCCAGCAGCCAAGAGTCTACTTCGCAAGAGACCCAGTACTTC. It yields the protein CASSQESTSQETQYF.